The 7 T cell receptor beta chains below come from one sample, sequenced in a study of post-analysis software for immune sequencing data. Unique molecular identifiers had been added to the TCR beta cDNA libraries. Via MiXCR, TCRdb re-called the PCR reads, giving one row per CDR3 protein. The sample has approximately 570,000 distinct CDR3 sequences, 40% to 50% seen once. General observations from the study: With TRBV5-6, TRBV5-1 and TRBV20-1 included, 5 or 6 TRBV segments were more frequent in patients than in controls.

No antigen has been identified for these receptors. The material sequenced was blood. The receptor set was obtained from a girl aged 10-17 years with multiple sclerosis.

The CDR3 region is CASSQVGGVQYF. The CDR3 DNA reads as TGTGCCAGCAGCCAAGTGGGGGGGGTTCAGTACTTC. The chain uses TRBV3-1 and TRBJ2-4; 7 bases line up with TRBD2. CDR1 is LGHDT, CDR2 YNNKEL, per germline (reference sequence). The junction had 2 bases not matched to a gene; V was cut back by 1 base and J by 11 bases. The CDR3 loop spans 12 amino acids.

This clonotype was detected a few times. The gene calls are TRBV12-3 or TRBV12-4 and TRBJ2-7, with 9 bases fitting TRBD2. The J segment lost 3 bases and the V segment lost 4 bases, leaving 7 bases of the junction unmatched. The CDR3 runs 15 residues. CDR3 DNA sequence: TGTGCCAGCAGTTCCCCTAGCGGGGTAAACTACGAGCAGTACTTC. This gives the protein CASSSPSGVNYEQYF.

This clonotype was detected only a few times. The V gene is TRBV29-1, the J gene TRBJ2-7; D perhaps matches TRBD2 (6 bases). In germline, CDR1 is SQVTM, CDR2 ANQGSEA. The length of the CDR3 is 15 residues. The germline V and J ends were trimmed by 0 bases and 0 bases, with 12 bases remaining between them. CDR3 bases: TGCAGCGTTGAAGAGGGGATTAGCGGCTCCTACGAGCAGTACTTC. Translating gives CSVEEGISGSYEQYF.

This clonotype was found once. The CDR3 does not end in the conserved phenylalanine or tryptophan, so this is likely a read error. The chain couples TRBV19 to TRBJ1-2; TRBD1 is a possible D gene (6 bases). Looked up from germline, CDR1 is LNHDA and CDR2 is SQIVND (reference sequence). V was cut by 10 bases and J by 2 bases, with 17 bases left in between. CDR3 length: 14 amino acids. The CDR3 DNA reads TGTGCCACATCGCAGCCGGACAGAAACTATGGCTACACCGTC. Translated: CATSQPDRNYGYTV.

This clonotype was observed a few times. This CDR3 is CASSRDPGNEQFF. The CDR3 bases are TGTGCCAGCAGCCGCGACCCTGGGAATGAGCAGTTCTTC. The V and J genes are TRBV5-6 and TRBJ2-1; no definite D call. CDR3 length: 13 residues. Trimming stripped 4 bases from V and 7 bases from J, with 12 bases between. Germline V gene lookup returns CDR1 SGHDT and CDR2 YYEEEE.

The DNA of the CDR3 is TGTGCCAGCAGTGTTTCCGGGGAATTCAATGAGCAGTTCTTC. Residues: CASSVSGEFNEQFF. This chain joins TRBV25-1 and TRBJ2-1; D is possibly TRBD2 (5 bases). Germline CDR1 and CDR2: MGHDK and SYGVNS. Between the trimmed V and J ends, which lost 4 bases and 6 bases, there was a span of 13 bases. The CDR3 loop spans 14 amino acids.

This clonotype showed up just once. The rearrangement uses TRBV7-2 and TRBJ2-4; unclear D gene. Judging by the DNA end, TRBJ2-7 fits better; the J call may be wrong. The germline V gene encodes CDR1 SGHTA and CDR2 FQGNSA. This CDR3 spans 14 amino acids. DNA for the CDR3: TGTGCCAGCAGCTTAGAACAGCAGGCCAACGAGCAGTACTTC. As protein: CASSLEQQANEQYF.